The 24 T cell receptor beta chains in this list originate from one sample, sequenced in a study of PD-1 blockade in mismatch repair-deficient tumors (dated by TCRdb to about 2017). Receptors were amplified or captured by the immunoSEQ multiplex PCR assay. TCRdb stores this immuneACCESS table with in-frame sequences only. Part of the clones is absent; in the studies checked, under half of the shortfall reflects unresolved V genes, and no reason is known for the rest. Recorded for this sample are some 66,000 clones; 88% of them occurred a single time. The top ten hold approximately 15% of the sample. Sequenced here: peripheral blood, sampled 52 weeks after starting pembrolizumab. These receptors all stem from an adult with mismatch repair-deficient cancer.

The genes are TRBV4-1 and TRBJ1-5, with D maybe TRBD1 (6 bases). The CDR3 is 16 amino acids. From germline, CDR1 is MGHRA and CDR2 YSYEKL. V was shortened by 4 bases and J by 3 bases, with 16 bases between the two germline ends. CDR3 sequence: CASSLRLWTVNQPQHF. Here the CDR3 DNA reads TGCGCCAGCAGCCTTAGGTTATGGACAGTCAATCAGCCCCAGCATTTT.

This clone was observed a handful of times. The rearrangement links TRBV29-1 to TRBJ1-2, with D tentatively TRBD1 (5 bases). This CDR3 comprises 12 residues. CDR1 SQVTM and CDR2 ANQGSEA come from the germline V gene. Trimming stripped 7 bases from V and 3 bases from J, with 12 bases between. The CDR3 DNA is TGCAGCGCCGATGAAGGGGACTATGGCTACACCTTC. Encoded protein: CSADEGDYGYTF.

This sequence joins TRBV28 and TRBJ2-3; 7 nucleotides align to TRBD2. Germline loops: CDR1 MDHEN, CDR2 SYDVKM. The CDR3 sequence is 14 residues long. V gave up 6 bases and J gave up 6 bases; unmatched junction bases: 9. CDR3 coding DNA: TGTGCCAGCAGCTTTTCGTCGGGAGGTGATACGCAGTATTTT. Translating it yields CASSFSSGGDTQYF.

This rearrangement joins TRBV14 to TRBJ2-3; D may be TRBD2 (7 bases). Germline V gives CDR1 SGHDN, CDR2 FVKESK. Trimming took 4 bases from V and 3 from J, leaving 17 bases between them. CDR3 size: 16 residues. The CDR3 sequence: CASSRRGGVRTDTQYF. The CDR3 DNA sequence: TGTGCCAGCAGCCGAAGGGGGGGAGTAAGAACAGATACGCAGTATTTT.

CDR3 sequence reads: CASSLVSEAAQFF. DNA of the CDR3: TGTGCCAGCAGCTTAGTATCAGAAGCGGCGCAGTTCTTC. The rearrangement links TRBV7-3 to TRBJ2-1, with a weak D call TRBD2 (5 bases). CDR3 length: 13 amino acids. Trimming removed 2 bases from V and 12 bases from J, with 14 bases in between. Germline assignment: CDR1 SGHTA and CDR2 FQGTGA.

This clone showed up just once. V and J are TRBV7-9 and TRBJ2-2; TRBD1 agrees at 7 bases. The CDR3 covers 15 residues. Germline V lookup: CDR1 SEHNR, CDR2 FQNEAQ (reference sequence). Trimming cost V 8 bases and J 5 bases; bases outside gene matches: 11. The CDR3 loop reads CASGLRQGETGELFF. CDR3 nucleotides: TGTGCCAGCGGCCTTCGACAGGGTGAGACCGGGGAGCTGTTTTTT.

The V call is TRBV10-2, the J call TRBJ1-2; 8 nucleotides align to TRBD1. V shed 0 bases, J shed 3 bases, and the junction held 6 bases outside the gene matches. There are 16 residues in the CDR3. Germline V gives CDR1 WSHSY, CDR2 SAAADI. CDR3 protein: CASSESPGGADYGYTF. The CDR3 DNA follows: TGCGCCAGCAGTGAGTCGCCAGGGGGCGCCGACTATGGCTACACCTTC.

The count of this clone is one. Written as DNA, the CDR3 is TGTGCCAGCAGTTGGATAGCGGGAGTTCGGGAGCTGTTTTTT. Translation: CASSWIAGVRELFF. V gene TRBV27 combines with J gene TRBJ2-2; 9 nucleotides align to TRBD2. This CDR3 has 14 residues. The V segment lost 4 bases and the J segment 9 bases; nucleotides outside the gene matches: 6. Germline assignment: CDR1 MNHEY and CDR2 SMNVEV (reference sequence).

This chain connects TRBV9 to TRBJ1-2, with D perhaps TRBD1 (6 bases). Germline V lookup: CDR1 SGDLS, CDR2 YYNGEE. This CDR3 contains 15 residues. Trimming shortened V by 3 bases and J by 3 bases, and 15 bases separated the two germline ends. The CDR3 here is CASSAGQPGDYGYTF. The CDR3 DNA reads TGTGCCAGCAGCGCAGGACAGCCGGGAGACTATGGCTACACCTTC.

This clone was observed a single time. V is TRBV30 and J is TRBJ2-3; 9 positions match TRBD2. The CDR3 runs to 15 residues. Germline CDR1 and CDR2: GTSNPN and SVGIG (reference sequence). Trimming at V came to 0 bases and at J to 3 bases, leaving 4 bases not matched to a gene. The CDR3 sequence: CAWSVRGRETDTQYF. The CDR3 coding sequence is TGTGCCTGGAGTGTACGCGGGAGGGAGACAGATACGCAGTATTTT.

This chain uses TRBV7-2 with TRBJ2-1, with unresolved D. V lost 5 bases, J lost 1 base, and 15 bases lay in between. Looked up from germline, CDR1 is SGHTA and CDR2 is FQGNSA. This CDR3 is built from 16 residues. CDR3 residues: CASSPGPYLSYNEQFF. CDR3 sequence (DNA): TGTGCCAGCAGCCCCGGGCCTTATTTGTCCTACAATGAGCAGTTCTTC.

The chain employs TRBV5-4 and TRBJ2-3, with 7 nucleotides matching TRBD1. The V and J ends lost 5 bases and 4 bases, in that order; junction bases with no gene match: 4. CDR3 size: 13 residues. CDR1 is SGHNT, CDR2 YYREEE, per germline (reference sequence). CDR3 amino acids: CASRMQGADTQYF. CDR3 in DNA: TGTGCCAGCAGGATGCAGGGGGCAGATACGCAGTATTTT. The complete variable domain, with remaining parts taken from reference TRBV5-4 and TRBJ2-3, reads ETGVTQSPTHLIKTRGQQVTLRCSSQSGHNTVSWYQQALGQGPQFIFQYYREEENGRGNFPPRFSGLQFPNYSSELNVNALELDDSALYLCASRMQGADTQYFGPGTRLTVL.

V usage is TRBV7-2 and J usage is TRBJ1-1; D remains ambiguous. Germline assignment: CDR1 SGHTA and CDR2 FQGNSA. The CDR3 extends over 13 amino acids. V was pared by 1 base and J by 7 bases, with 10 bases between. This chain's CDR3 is CASSLVEGREAFF. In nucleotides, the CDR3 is TGTGCCAGCAGCTTAGTAGAGGGCCGTGAAGCTTTCTTT.

This chain's CDR3 is CASSLTGTTGGYTF. The CDR3 DNA follows: TGCGCCAGCAGCTTGACAGGAACCACAGGCGGCTACACCTTC. The chain is built from TRBV5-1 and TRBJ1-2, with D maybe TRBD1 (5 bases). The CDR3 spans 14 residues. V was clipped by 1 base and J by 8 bases, with 15 bases between them. Germline assignment: CDR1 SGHRS and CDR2 YFSETQ.

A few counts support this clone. CDR3 nucleotide sequence: TGTGCCAGTAGTGTTGGACAGGGAGGCTACGAGCAGTACTTC. Its protein is CASSVGQGGYEQYF. The chain links TRBV19 to TRBJ2-7, with 8 bases lining up with TRBD1. V gave up 5 bases and J gave up 3 bases; unmatched junction bases: 6. CDR1 and CDR2 from the germline V gene are LNHDA and SQIVND (reference sequence). The CDR3 has 14 amino acids.

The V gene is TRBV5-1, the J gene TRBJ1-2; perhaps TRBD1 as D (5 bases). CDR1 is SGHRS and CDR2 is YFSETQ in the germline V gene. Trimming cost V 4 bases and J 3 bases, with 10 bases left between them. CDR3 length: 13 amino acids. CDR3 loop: CASSTAGDYGYTF. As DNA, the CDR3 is TGCGCCAGCAGCACGGCGGGGGACTATGGCTACACCTTC.

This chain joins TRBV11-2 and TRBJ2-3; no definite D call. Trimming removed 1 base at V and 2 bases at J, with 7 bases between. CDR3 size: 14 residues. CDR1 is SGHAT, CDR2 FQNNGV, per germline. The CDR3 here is CASSLVGNTDTQYF. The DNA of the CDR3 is TGTGCCAGCAGCTTAGTTGGAAACACAGATACGCAGTATTTT.

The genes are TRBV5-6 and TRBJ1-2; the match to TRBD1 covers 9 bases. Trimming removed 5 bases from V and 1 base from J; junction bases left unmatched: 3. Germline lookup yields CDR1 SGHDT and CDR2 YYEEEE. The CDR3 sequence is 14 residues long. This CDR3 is CASRTGGLNYGYTF. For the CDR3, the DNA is TGTGCCAGCAGGACAGGGGGGCTTAACTATGGCTACACCTTC.

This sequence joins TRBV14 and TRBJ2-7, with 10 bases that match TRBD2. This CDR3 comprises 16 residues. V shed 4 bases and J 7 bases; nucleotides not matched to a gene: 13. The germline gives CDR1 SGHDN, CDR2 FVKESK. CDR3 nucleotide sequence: TGTGCCAGCAGCCCCTCCCCTAGCGGGAGTGAGGATGAGCAGTACTTC. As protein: CASSPSPSGSEDEQYF.

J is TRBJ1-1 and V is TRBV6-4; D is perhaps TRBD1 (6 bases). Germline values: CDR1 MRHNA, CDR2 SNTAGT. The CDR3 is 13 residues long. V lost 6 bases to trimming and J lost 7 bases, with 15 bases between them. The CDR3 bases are TGTGCCAGCAGGTCGGGGGCGCGGGGTGAAGCTTTCTTT. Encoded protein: CASRSGARGEAFF.

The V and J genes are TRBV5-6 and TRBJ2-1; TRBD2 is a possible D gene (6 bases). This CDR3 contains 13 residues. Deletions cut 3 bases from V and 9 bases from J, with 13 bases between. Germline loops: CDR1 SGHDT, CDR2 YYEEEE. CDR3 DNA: TGTGCCAGCAGCTACGGTCCCGGGGGTGAGCAGTTCTTC. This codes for CASSYGPGGEQFF.

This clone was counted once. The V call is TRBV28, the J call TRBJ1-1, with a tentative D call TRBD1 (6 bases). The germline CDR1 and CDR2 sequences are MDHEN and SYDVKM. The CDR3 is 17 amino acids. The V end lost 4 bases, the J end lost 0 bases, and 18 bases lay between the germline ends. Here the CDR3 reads CASSSRPDRPVNTEAFF. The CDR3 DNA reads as TGTGCCAGCAGTTCACGGCCGGACAGACCGGTGAACACTGAAGCTTTCTTT.

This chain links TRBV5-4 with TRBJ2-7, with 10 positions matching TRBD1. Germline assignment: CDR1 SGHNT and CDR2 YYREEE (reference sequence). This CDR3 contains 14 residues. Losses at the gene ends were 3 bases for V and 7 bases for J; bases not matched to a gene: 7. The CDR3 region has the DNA TGTGCCAGCAGCTCCCGGGACAGGGGTAGAGAGCAGTACTTC. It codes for CASSSRDRGREQYF.

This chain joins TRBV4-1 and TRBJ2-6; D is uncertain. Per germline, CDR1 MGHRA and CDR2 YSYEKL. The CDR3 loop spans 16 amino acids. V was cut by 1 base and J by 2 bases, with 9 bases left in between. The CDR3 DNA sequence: TGCGCCAGCAGCCAAGTTCTTGCGGCTGGGGCCAACGTCCTGACTTTC. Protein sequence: CASSQVLAAGANVLTF.